Here is one T cell receptor beta chain with its context. At least ten counts were recorded for this clonotype. Its antigen remains unidentified. Base-call qualities are not available, and no considerably larger clone is one nucleotide away. Stable Graves' hyperthyroidism was defined as the absence of progression to ophthalmopathy over 18 months of follow-up. Hyperthyroidism patients were newly diagnosed, had a disease duration of under 2 months, and were aged 18 to 65 years. Any patient with an uncontrolled infection, another autoimmune disease, pregnancy or lactation was excluded. Diagnoses were established on the basis of clinical symptoms, serum thyroxine and TRAb, thyroid ultrasound, and orbital computed tomography. PBMCs were separated from roughly 9.6 ml of fresh peripheral blood using Ficoll-Paque density gradient centrifugation. Total RNA was extracted using Trizol reagent, and RNA quality was assessed on an Agilent 2100 Bioanalyzer.

These data originate in a study of T cells in Graves' hyperthyroidism and ophthalmopathy (dated by TCRdb to 2018 to 2020). Background for the entire study: Peripheral blood samples were taken at the time of initial diagnosis, prior to any treatment. After blood sampling, hyperthyroidism patients were treated with methimazole at a starting dose of 30 mg daily, and ophthalmopathy patients were treated with high-dose intravenous methylprednisolone. Whether ophthalmopathy could be predicted prospectively was tested in an independent validation cohort made up of roughly 19 hyperthyroidism patients plus 17 patients who later progressed to ophthalmopathy. The roughly 91 discovery patients were randomly divided into training and test sets at a 7:3 ratio. A discovery cohort of about a hundred patients, about 40 with Graves' ophthalmopathy and fewer than 65 with stable Graves' hyperthyroidism, was used to find distinguishing TCR V-J signatures. TCR Vbeta CDR3 sequencing of 130 to 150 peripheral blood samples (roughly 43 ophthalmopathy, about 74 hyperthyroidism and around 17 progressor patients) is reported in the paper. In addition, the study compared T-cell repertoires in thyroid tissue and in blood from six Graves' hyperthyroidism patients.

TCR beta CDR3 regions were amplified from RNA transcripts. The first round of RT-PCR for the TCR CDR3 was performed with the HTBI primer set and the Qiagen OneStep RT-PCR kit. Libraries were constructed in a second round of multiplex PCR, after which size selection and purification were performed. Sequencing of the libraries was done on an Illumina HiSeq2000 using paired-end 100 bp reads. Regarding the original processing steps: Raw data were processed with SOAPnuke, discarding reads with adapters, uncalled bases, mean Phred below 15, or no exact constant-primer or identifier match. High-quality paired reads were merged with COPE v1.2.5, and unique nucleotide sequences were defined as clonotypes. MiTCR v1.1 was used to align clonotypes to the IMGT TRBV, TRBD and TRBJ reference segments. Only V-J combinations with frequency above 0.0001, covering 99% to 99.2% of repertoires, were analysed. A TCS score was defined as the ratio between F50 (clonal expansion) and ExV (chaos), using BLOSUM62-based TCRdist between CDR3 peptides within each V-J. Welch's t-statistics and random forest reduced approximately 520 V-J features to about 13, which were used in a naive Bayes classifier (R e1071). TCRdb handled the public reads itself, with Q25 trimming in fastp and clone calling in MiXCR, and kept productive beta chains. All rows with the same CDR3 protein become a single entry with the most common DNA and genes. Here the V and J calls rest on TCRdb's processing, not on the authors' analysis. The sample table lists around 340,000 distinct CDR3 sequences, around 23% of them with a count of one. The ten largest clones capture under 55% of the sample.

Results and caveats for the whole study, not just this receptor: Sample size was not statistically predetermined, and blinding of investigators to group allocation was not performed. A 13 V-J signature model separated ophthalmopathy from stable hyperthyroidism, with approximately 86% sensitivity and about 81% specificity in cross-validation and 80%/75% in testing. During validation, the model predicted progression to ophthalmopathy a median of about 6.5 months ahead of onset, with just under 71% sensitivity and 72.22% specificity. Most expanded thyroid clonotypes (frequency above 0.001) were also detected in blood, suggesting blood repertoires may reflect thyroid immune responses.

CDR1 and CDR2 are read off the germline V gene as MDHEN and SYDVKM. Unmatched junction bases come to 10, with V trimmed by 6 bases and J by 5 bases. The CDR3 holds 15 amino acids from the cysteine to the phenylalanine. The DNA shown is the 45-base CDR3, in frame from base 1. This TCR was sampled from a woman aged 50 to 65 with Graves' hyperthyroidism. Here the chain combines TRBV28 and TRBJ2-3, with TRBD1 identical over 8 junction bases. Sequenced sample: blood. The CDR3 here reads CASSSPGGGIDTQYF. The sequenced DNA is TGTGCCAGCAGCAGCCCAGGGGGCGGAATAGATACGCAGTATTTT.